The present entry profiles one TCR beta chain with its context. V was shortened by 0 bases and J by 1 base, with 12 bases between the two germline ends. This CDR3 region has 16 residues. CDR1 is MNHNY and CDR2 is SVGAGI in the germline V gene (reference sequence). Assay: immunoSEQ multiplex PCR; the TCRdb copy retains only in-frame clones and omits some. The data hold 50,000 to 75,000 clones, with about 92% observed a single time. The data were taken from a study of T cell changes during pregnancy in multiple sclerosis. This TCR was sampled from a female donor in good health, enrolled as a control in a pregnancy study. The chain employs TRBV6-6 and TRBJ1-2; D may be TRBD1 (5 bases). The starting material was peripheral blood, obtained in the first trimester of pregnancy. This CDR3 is CASSYSQGKFNYGYTF. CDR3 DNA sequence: TGTGCCAGCAGTTACTCTCAGGGAAAGTTTAACTATGGCTACACCTTC.